One and the same sample provided the 3 T cell receptor beta chains below, sequenced in a study of beta chain features in type 1 diabetes. The study's findings and limits: The study found moderately but significantly shorter TCRB CDR3s in all four CD4+ subsets of Type 1 diabetes patients.

These receptors lack a known antigen. The isolated RNA, all of it, was reverse transcribed, so expressed TCRB transcripts were what got sequenced. The table came from immunoSEQ multiplex PCR; TCRdb's copy has only in-frame clones and leaves some out. The table records 350,000 to 400,000 clones, over 10% of them present only once. The sample was naive CD4+ T cells from blood. The receptors here all came from a woman aged 18-30 years with type 1 diabetes.

This clone was observed a handful of times. The rearrangement joins TRBV27 to TRBJ1-2; D is perhaps TRBD1 (6 bases). Germline V gene data show CDR1 as MNHEY and CDR2 as SMNVEV (reference sequence). There are 13 residues in the CDR3. V was trimmed by 4 bases and J by 1 base, leaving 7 bases between them. The CDR3 sequence is CASSSDSNYGYTF. CDR3 nucleotide sequence: TGTGCCAGCAGTTCGGACAGTAACTATGGCTACACCTTC.

This clone turned up a few times. The same CDR3 is also encoded by other DNA sequences in this sample. The chain links TRBV28 to TRBJ2-7; 12 positions agree with TRBD2. V was clipped by 6 bases and J by 0 bases; unmatched bases: 0. The germline CDR1 and CDR2 sequences are MDHEN and SYDVKM. The CDR3 loop spans 14 amino acids. The CDR3 spells CASRTSGSSYEQYF. CDR3 DNA sequence: TGTGCCAGCAGGACTAGCGGGAGCTCCTACGAGCAGTACTTC.

This clone turned up a few times. V is TRBV30 and J is TRBJ2-5, with D perhaps TRBD2 (6 bases). Germline loops: CDR1 GTSNPN, CDR2 SVGIG (reference sequence). V was pared by 7 bases and J by 1 base, with 13 bases between. This CDR3 has 13 amino acids. The CDR3 DNA follows: TGTGCCTATTCGGGGACTCCCCAAGAGACCCAGTACTTC. It codes for CAYSGTPQETQYF.